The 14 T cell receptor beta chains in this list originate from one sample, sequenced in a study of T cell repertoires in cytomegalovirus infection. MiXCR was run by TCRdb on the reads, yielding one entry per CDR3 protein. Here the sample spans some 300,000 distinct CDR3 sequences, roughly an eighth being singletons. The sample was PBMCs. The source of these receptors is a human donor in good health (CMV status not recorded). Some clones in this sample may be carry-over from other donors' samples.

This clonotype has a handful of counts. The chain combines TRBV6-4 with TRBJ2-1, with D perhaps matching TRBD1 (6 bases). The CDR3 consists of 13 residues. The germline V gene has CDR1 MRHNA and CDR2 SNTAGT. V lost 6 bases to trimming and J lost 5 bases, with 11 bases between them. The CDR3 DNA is TGTGCCAGCAGCCCCGGGGACAACAATGAGCAGTTCTTC. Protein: CASSPGDNNEQFF.

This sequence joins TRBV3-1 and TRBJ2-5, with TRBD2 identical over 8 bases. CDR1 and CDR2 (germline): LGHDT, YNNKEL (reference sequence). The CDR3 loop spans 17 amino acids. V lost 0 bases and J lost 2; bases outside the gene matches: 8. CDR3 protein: CASSQEYWTSRQETQYF. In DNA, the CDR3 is TGTGCCAGCAGCCAAGAGTACTGGACTAGCAGACAAGAGACCCAGTACTTC.

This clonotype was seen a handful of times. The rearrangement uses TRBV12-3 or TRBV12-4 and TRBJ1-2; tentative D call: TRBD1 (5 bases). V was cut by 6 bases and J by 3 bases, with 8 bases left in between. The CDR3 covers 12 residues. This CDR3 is CASRSTDYGYTF. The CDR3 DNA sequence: TGTGCCAGCAGATCGACAGACTATGGCTACACCTTC.

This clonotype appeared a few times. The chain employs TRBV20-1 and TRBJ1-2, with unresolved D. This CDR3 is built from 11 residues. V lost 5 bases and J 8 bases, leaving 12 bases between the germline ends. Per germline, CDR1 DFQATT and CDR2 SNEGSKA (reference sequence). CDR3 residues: CSASRAEGYTF. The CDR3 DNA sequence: TGCAGTGCTTCTCGGGCGGAAGGCTACACCTTC.

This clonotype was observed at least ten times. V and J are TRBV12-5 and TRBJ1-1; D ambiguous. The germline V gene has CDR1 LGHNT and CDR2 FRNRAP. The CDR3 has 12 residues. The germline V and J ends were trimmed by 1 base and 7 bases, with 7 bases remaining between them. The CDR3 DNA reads TGTGCTAGTGGTTTGGAGAGCGTTGAAGCTTTCTTT. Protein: CASGLESVEAFF.

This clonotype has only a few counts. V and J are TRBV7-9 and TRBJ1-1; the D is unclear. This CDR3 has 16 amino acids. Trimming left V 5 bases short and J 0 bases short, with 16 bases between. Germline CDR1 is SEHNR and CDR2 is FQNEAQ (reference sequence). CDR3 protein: CASSTLGGDMNTEAFF. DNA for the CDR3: TGTGCCAGCAGCACCCTGGGCGGGGATATGAACACTGAAGCTTTCTTT.

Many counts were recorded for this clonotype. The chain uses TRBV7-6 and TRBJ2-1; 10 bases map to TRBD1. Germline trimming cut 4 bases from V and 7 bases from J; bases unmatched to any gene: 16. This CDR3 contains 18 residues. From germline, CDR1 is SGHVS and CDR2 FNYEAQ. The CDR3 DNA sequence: TGTGCCAGCAGCTCGAGTGCCCTCCGGGACAGGGGAAGGAATGAGCAGTTCTTC. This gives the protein CASSSSALRDRGRNEQFF.

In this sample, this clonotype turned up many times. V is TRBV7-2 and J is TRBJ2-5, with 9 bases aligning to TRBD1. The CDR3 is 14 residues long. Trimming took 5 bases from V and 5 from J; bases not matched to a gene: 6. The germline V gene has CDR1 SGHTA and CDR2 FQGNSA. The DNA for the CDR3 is TGTGCCAGCAGCCTGGGACAGGGATTTGAGACCCAGTACTTC. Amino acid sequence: CASSLGQGFETQYF.

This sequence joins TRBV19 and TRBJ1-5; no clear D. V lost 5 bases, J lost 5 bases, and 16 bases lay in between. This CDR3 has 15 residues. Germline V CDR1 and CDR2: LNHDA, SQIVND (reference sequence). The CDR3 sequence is CASSLPGKPYQPQHF. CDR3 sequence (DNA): TGTGCCAGTAGTCTGCCAGGCAAGCCCTATCAGCCCCAGCATTTT.

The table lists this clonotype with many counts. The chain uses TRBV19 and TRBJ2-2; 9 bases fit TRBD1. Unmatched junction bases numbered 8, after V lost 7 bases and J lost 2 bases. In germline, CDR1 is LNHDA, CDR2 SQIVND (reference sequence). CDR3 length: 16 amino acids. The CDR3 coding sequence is TGTGCCAGTACTCCACAGGGGGCGCACAACACCGGGGAGCTGTTTTTT. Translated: CASTPQGAHNTGELFF.

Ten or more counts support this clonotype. CDR3 in amino acids: CASSLGAEFYSNQPQHF. Here the CDR3 DNA reads TGTGCCAGTAGTTTGGGGGCTGAATTCTATAGCAATCAGCCCCAGCATTTT. The chain couples TRBV19 to TRBJ1-5; possible D gene TRBD1, 6 bases. Germline V lookup: CDR1 LNHDA, CDR2 SQIVND (reference sequence). V lost 5 bases, J lost 0 bases, and 17 bases lay in between. The CDR3 is made up of 17 amino acids.

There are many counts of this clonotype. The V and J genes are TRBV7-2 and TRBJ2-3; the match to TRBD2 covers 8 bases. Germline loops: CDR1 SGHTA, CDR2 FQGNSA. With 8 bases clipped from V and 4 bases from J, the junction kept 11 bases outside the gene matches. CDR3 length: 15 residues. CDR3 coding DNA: TGTGCCAGCCTTGGAAGCGGGAGATCCTCAGATACGCAGTATTTT. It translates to CASLGSGRSSDTQYF. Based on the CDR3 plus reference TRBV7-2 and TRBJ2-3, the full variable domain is GAGVSQSPSNKVTEKGKDVELRCDPISGHTALYWYRQSLGQGLEFLIYFQGNSAPDKSGLPSDRFSAERTGGSVSTLTIQRTQQEDSAVYLCASLGSGRSSDTQYFGPGTRLTVL.

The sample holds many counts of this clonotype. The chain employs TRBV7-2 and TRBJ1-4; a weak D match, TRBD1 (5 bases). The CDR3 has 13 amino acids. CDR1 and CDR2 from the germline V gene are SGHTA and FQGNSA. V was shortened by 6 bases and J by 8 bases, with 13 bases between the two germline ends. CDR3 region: CASRFAGREKLFF. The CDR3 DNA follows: TGTGCCAGCAGGTTTGCAGGGCGGGAAAAACTGTTTTTT.

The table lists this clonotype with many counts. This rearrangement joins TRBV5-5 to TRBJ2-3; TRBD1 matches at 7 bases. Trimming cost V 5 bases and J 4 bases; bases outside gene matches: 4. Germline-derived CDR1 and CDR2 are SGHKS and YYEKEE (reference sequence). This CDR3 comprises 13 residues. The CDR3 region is CASSPTGSDTQYF. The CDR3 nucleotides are TGTGCCAGCAGTCCGACAGGGTCAGATACGCAGTATTTT.